The T cell receptor (beta chain) described here comes from a study of T-cell memory formation after mild COVID-19 (dated by TCRdb to about 2021). Describing the broader study: TCR sequence clusters from the two donors were found to be largely donor specific. The cohort was made up of two young adult volunteers, one female and one male, who were previously healthy. T-cell clones expanding and contracting after mild COVID-19 in a couple of donors were tracked by longitudinal TCRalpha and TCRbeta repertoire sequencing.

The full study reports these points: Contracting CD4+ clones turned up mainly in the CM and EM memory subsets, whereas EMRA was where CD8+ clones were enriched. Some responding clones were detected in pre-infection memory, suggesting pre-existing cross-reactive memory T cells joined the SARS-CoV-2 response. The study covered only a couple of mild cases, and larger cohorts including severe cases with pre-infection samples were considered necessary. Clones contracting from day 15 to 85 had balanced CD4/CD8 phenotypes, while a second wave expanding from day 15 to 37 was biased towards CD4+. SARS-CoV-2 specificity of the second-wave clones peaking on day 37 was not confirmed.

The cysteine opens and the phenylalanine closes a CDR3 of 15 amino acids. The retained sequence is limited to the CDR3, 45 bases, with the frame set at the first base. CDR1 is given as LNHDA and CDR2 as SQIVND, both from the germline V gene (reference sequence). V is cut by 1 base and J by 0 bases, and the space between the germline ends is 9 bases. Ficoll-Paque density gradient centrifugation was used to isolate PBMCs. This clonotype has just a few counts. The antigen it recognizes is unknown. No qualities accompany the bases; no much larger clone lies one base away. For sequencing, an Illumina NovaSeq 6000 was employed. TCRalpha and TCRbeta cDNA libraries were built by 5'RACE with constant-segment primers, adding sample barcodes and unique molecular identifiers. RNA was extracted from every sample with Trizol reagent. Amplification of the libraries took two PCR steps, and the second step added a second sample barcode plus Illumina TruSeq adapters. The libraries were sequenced on an Illumina NovaSeq using 2 x 150 bp paired-end reads. As for the authors' bioinformatics: Demultiplexing of reads and collapsing into UMI-guided consensus sequences were performed with migec v1.2.7. With mixcr v2.1.11, UMI consensuses were aligned to TRA and TRB V and J templates and assembled into clonotypes. A clonotype was counted as expanded or contracted only if both edgeR and NoisET called the change significant, with noise models trained on biological replicates. For edgeR calls, the cutoffs were a false discovery rate-adjusted p below 0.01 and a log2 fold-change threshold of 1. PCA with hierarchical clustering of max-normalized trajectories of the 1000 most abundant clonotypes was used as exploratory dynamics analysis. Separately sequenced CD4+ and CD8+ repertoires were used to assign the CD4 or CD8 phenotype of responding clones. TCRdb passed the public sequencing reads through fastp at Q25 and MiXCR, retaining productive beta sequences. Every entry covers one CDR3 protein and lists the most common genes and DNA from its rows. TCRdb's processing, not the authors', yielded these V and J calls. Recorded for this sample are about 320,000 distinct CDR3 sequences; about 13% of them occurred a single time. The leading ten clones occupy around 20% of the sample.

This chain joins TRBV19 to TRBJ1-1; the D gene cannot be resolved reliably. Sequences were obtained from PBMCs or a T cell subset sorted from them (not recorded which). This receptor was identified in a man aged 18 to 30 who had mild COVID-19 (a few samples of this study predate the infection). The sample titles of this study are shuffled in the database, so cell type and time point are left out; the donor was told from shared clones. The encoded CDR3 is CASSIGLRMNTEAFF. The sequenced DNA is TGTGCCAGTAGTATAGGCCTCAGGATGAACACTGAAGCTTTCTTT. Beyond the CDR3, the reference TRBV19 and TRBJ1-1 genes provide the residues; the full variable domain reads: DGGITQSPKYLFRKEGQNVTLSCEQNLNHDAMYWYRQDPGQGLRLIYYSQIVNDFQKGDIAEGYSVSREKKESFPLTVTSAQKNPTAFYLCASSIGLRMNTEAFFGQGTRLTVV.